This T cell receptor beta chain was sequenced during a study of human T cells and chemical hapten exposure. Overall study context: Per-sample TCR yields varied mainly from small pooled library volume differences.

Single cDNA molecules in the library carried unique molecular identifiers attached during preparation. The authors' processing: Across samples, TCR counts had a median of around 100,000 and ranged from roughly 23,224 to 690,600. TCRdb recomputed calls from the reads with MiXCR, one row per CDR3 protein. These V and J calls are TCRdb output, not the study's own analysis. The data hold about 120,000 distinct CDR3 sequences, with over 7% observed a single time. Notes on the study in general: High-frequency TCRs, those above 1 in 1000, stayed the same after DPC sensitization.

CDR3 length: 14 residues. Losses at the gene ends were 6 bases for V and 0 bases for J; bases not matched to a gene: 2. The germline gives CDR1 MDHEN, CDR2 SYDVKM. Researchers extracted total RNA from unfractionated whole blood. This clonotype was detected a few times. Its antigen remains unknown. The specimen sequenced was whole blood. The rearrangement links TRBV28 to TRBJ1-2; 9 nucleotides align to TRBD1. The clonotype was recovered from a human donor in good health. Some clones in this sample may be carry-over from other donors' samples. DNA of the CDR3: TGTGCCAGCAGAGGACAGGGGTCTAACTATGGCTACACCTTC. Encoded protein: CASRGQGSNYGYTF.